This T cell receptor (beta chain) was documented in a study of blood T cells in healthy people across ages. The V gene's germline CDR1 is SQVTM and CDR2 ANQGSEA. The CDR3 sequence is 13 residues long. V trimming: 4 bases; J trimming: 7 bases; junction bases outside the gene matches: 7. Through a sample-barcoded 5' primer and a J-beta primer mix, a second PCR was run for 7 to 11 cycles. TCRdb redid the calling of the 5' RACE reads with MiXCR, one entry per CDR3 protein. This sample has roughly 500,000 distinct CDR3 sequences, with 25% to 30% found just once. This clonotype was found a few times. The sequence derives from a woman in her sixties or seventies in good health. Input material: blood. The chain recombines TRBV29-1 with TRBJ2-1; 7 bases map to TRBD1. CDR3 nucleotide sequence: TGCAGCGTTGTTTCCGACAGGGAAAATGAGCAGTTCTTC. This sequence encodes CSVVSDRENEQFF.